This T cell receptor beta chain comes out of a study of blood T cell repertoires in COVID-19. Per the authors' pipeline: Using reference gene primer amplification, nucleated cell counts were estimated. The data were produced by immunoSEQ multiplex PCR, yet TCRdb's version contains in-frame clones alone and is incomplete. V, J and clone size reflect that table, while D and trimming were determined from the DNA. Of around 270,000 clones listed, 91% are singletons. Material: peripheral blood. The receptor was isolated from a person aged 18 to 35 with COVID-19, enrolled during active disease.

The CDR3 reads CSVETSVPTYEQYF. CDR3 nucleotides: TGCAGCGTTGAAACTAGCGTACCAACCTACGAGCAGTACTTC. The chain couples TRBV29-1 to TRBJ2-7; 7 positions agree with TRBD2. CDR3 size: 14 residues. J gave up 2 bases and V 2 bases, and 6 bases lay outside the gene matches. CDR1 SQVTM and CDR2 ANQGSEA come from the germline V gene.